This T cell receptor (beta chain) was retrieved from a study of OX40 agonist ivuxolimab in advanced cancers. This clone was observed a few times. Measured with immunoSEQ multiplex PCR; TCRdb has only the in-frame clones, and not every one. The repertoire holds over 45,000 clones, with under 85% as singletons. The source of this sequence is an adult with an advanced solid tumor such as melanoma, head and neck, liver or kidney cancer. Material: CD4+ or CD8+ T cells sorted from blood, obtained in a trial of the OX40 agonist ivuxolimab.

The CDR3 is CATTRDYNYGYTF. CDR3 nucleotide sequence: TGTGCCACCACTAGGGATTACAACTATGGCTACACCTTC. This sequence joins TRBV15 and TRBJ1-2; D gene unclear. Germline V gene data show CDR1 as LNHNV and CDR2 as YYDKDF (reference sequence). The CDR3 consists of 13 residues. V was clipped by 7 bases and J by 2 bases, with 11 bases between them.